The T cell receptor (beta chain) under discussion was sequenced for a study of T and B cells in COVID-19 patients. Turning to the study itself: Critical illness requiring mechanical ventilation or extracorporeal membrane oxygenation affected about 60% of the roughly 20 active-infection patients. Whole-study results and caveats: In COVID-19 patients, T cell receptor beta variable and joining gene use was reportedly strongly skewed. Clonality of TRB repertoires was high in active COVID-19; recovery brought above-healthy diversity and richness.

TRB rearrangements were amplified by multiplex PCR with BIOMED2 TRB-A/B primers. TCRdb used MiXCR to reprocess the multiplex PCR reads, holding one entry per CDR3 protein. The sample has 17,000 or so distinct CDR3 sequences, under 35% seen once. This CDR3 spans 13 amino acids. CDR1 is DFQATT and CDR2 is SNEGSKA in the germline V gene (reference sequence). V lost 4 bases to trimming and J lost 4 bases, with 11 bases between them. Blood genomic DNA input for TRB amplification was about 240-550 ng. This clonotype was picked up one time. Antigen unknown. Specimen: blood. The clonotype comes from a human donor who had recovered from COVID-19. The chain recombines TRBV20-1 with TRBJ1-5; tentatively, D is TRBD1 (5 bases). For the CDR3, the DNA is TGCAGTGCTACCCCGGGGGGGAATCAGCCCCAGCATTTT. Protein product: CSATPGGNQPQHF.